The rows below give T cell receptor beta chains drawn from one sample of a study of T cells in Graves' hyperthyroidism and ophthalmopathy. TCRdb itself ran the multiplex PCR reads through MiXCR, one entry per CDR3 protein. The sample records under 350,000 distinct CDR3 sequences, roughly 13% being singletons. The sequencing sample was made of blood. The source is a woman aged 40 to 49 with Graves' ophthalmopathy. Each CDR3 is given with its conserved first and last residue. The order of the fields is CDR3 length, D gene, V gene, J gene, clone size, CDR3 DNA, CDR3 protein. A D gene is named only where the DNA matches it firmly. The size field is filled for only some rows; it gives once, few, many or a size class.

>16|.|TRBV20-1|TRBJ2-1|.
TGCAGTGCCGAAGGCCCAGGTAGGAGCTCCTACAATGAGCAGTTCTTC
CSAEGPGRSSYNEQFF
>15|.|TRBV11-2|TRBJ1-5|many
TGTGCCAGCAGCTCTGGGACCTCAGGCAATCAGCCCCAGCATTTT
CASSSGTSGNQPQHF
>16|TRBD2|TRBV12-3/TRBV12-4|TRBJ2-1|many
TGTGCCAGCAGTTTCCAACTAGCGGGGGGGCCTCATGAGCAGTTCTTC
CASSFQLAGGPHEQFF
>14|.|TRBV12-3/TRBV12-4|TRBJ2-2|many
TGTGCCAGCAGTTTAGCGGGGAACACCGGGGAGCTGTTTTTT
CASSLAGNTGELFF
>11|.|TRBV20-1|TRBJ2-3|.
TGCAGTGCTACAGGGTCAGATACGCAGTATTTT
CSATGSDTQYF
>14|.|TRBV3-1|TRBJ1-1|few
TGTGCCAGCAGCCAAATAGGGGGGAGCACTGAAGCTTTCTTT
CASSQIGGSTEAFF
>15|TRBD2|TRBV29-1|TRBJ2-7|many
TGCAGCGTCCTTCCTGGTTCGGGCGGGAGTTACGAGCAGTACTTC
CSVLPGSGGSYEQYF
>16|.|TRBV7-9|TRBJ1-4|many
TGTGCCAGCAGCTTCCAGGCAGGGGCGCTAAATGAAAAACTGTTTTTT
CASSFQAGALNEKLFF
>14|TRBD2|TRBV20-1|TRBJ2-1|few
TGCAGTGCTACACTAGCGATTTCCTACAATGAGCAGTTCTTC
CSATLAISYNEQFF
>16|.|TRBV12-3/TRBV12-4|TRBJ2-5|many
TGTGCCAGCAGTGACAGAATGGGACGGACCCGGGGGACCCAGTACTTC
CASSDRMGRTRGTQYF
>16|TRBD1|TRBV29-1|TRBJ2-1|few
TGCAGCGCACAAGGGAGGACAGGGTCGTTGGTTGGTGAGCAGTTCTTC
CSAQGRTGSLVGEQFF
>14|TRBD2|TRBV29-1|TRBJ2-1|.
TGCAGCGTTGACGGCGGGGGGTTTGGGAATGAGCAGTTCTTC
CSVDGGGFGNEQFF
>14|.|TRBV27|TRBJ2-7|many
TGTGCCAGCAGTTCTCGACTAGATGGCTACGAGCAGTACTTC
CASSSRLDGYEQYF
>16|TRBD2|TRBV7-8|TRBJ2-5|many
TGTGCCAGCAGCATCCTTGGCGGGGGGCCTCAAGAGACCCAGTACTTC
CASSILGGGPQETQYF
>14|.|TRBV6-5|TRBJ1-1|many
TGTACCAGCAGTTACAAGTATGGGAACACTGAAGCTTTCTTT
CTSSYKYGNTEAFF
>13|TRBD1|TRBV6-1|TRBJ2-2|many
TGTGCCAGCAGTCTACAGGGGACCGGGGAGCTGTTTTTT
CASSLQGTGELFF
>15|.|TRBV12-3/TRBV12-4|TRBJ1-2|many
TGTGCCAGCAGTTTACAGGGCCCGTTTAACTATGGCTACACCTTC
CASSLQGPFNYGYTF
>16|TRBD1|TRBV5-1|TRBJ1-1|.
TGCGCCAGCAGCTTGGATGGCAGGGGGCGGGGGACTGAAGCTTTCTTT
CASSLDGRGRGTEAFF
>13|TRBD1|TRBV20-1|TRBJ2-3|many
TGCAGTGAGTGGGACAGCGTCACAGATACGCAGTATTTT
CSEWDSVTDTQYF
>19|.|TRBV28|TRBJ1-2|few
TGTGCCAGCACCGAACAAAGGGGCAGGCTCCAAGTTTCTAACTATGGCTACACCTTC
CASTEQRGRLQVSNYGYTF
>18|TRBD2|TRBV6-1|TRBJ2-3|many
TGTGCCAGCACCCCCGGACTAGCGGGAGGGGGCCCCACAGATACGCAGTATTTT
CASTPGLAGGGPTDTQYF
>14|TRBD2|TRBV2|TRBJ2-7|many
TGTGCCAGCAGGGAACTAGCGGGGGGTTCCGAGCAGTACTTC
CASRELAGGSEQYF
>13|.|TRBV18|TRBJ1-5|few
TGTGCCAGCTCACCGAACTTCAATCAGCCCCAGCATTTT
CASSPNFNQPQHF
>14|TRBD1|TRBV24-1|TRBJ2-1|many
TGTGCCACGGGGGACAGGGGGCCGTACAATGAGCAGTTCTTC
CATGDRGPYNEQFF